The T cell receptor beta chain described here comes from a study of regulatory T cells in long-lasting Graves disease. Study-level background: In persistent Graves' disease, antithyroid drugs had been taken for over 5 years and TSH receptor antibodies stayed positive.

Time point described: persistent/refractory GD, antithyroid drugs over 5 years with positive TRAb. PBMCs provided the RNA from which the TCR library was made. Nine milliliters of peripheral blood went into EDTA tubes. Through Arm-PCR of CDR3 regions and iRepertoire HTBI primers, TCR beta libraries were built. TCRdb used MiXCR to reprocess the multiplex PCR reads, holding one entry per CDR3 protein. The table records roughly 400,000 distinct CDR3 sequences, around 20% of them present only once. Regarding this clonotype: Its antigen is undetermined.

Study-wide results and limits: Relative to newly diagnosed Graves' patients, persistent ones had lower TCR diversity.

This sequence was found in a female donor with Graves disease. Sequencing was performed on peripheral blood mononuclear cells (PBMCs), taken when the disease was refractory, from a patient treated with antithyroid drugs.

The CDR3 reads CSAPGLAEIYNEQFF. DNA for the CDR3: TGCAGTGCCCCTGGACTAGCGGAAATTTACAATGAGCAGTTCTTC. This chain uses TRBV20-1 with TRBJ2-1; 10 bases fit TRBD2. V was clipped by 6 bases and J by 4 bases; unmatched bases: 9. Germline loops: CDR1 DFQATT, CDR2 SNEGSKA (reference sequence). The CDR3 spans 15 residues.